The 8 T cell receptor beta chains below come from one sample, sequenced in a study of T cell responses to AZD1222 COVID-19 vaccine. Using immunoSEQ multiplex PCR, the repertoire was profiled, and TCRdb retains in-frame clones only, with some absent. This sample carries about 110,000 clones, about 93% of them seen once, and the ten largest clones take approximately 22%. The sample consisted of peripheral blood, taken on day 0 of AZD1222 vaccination. These receptors originate from an adult in good health.

The chain links TRBV4-3 to TRBJ1-2, with 9 bases aligning to TRBD1. Germline V gives CDR1 LGHNA, CDR2 YSLEER. V gave up 2 bases and J gave up 5 bases; unmatched junction bases: 18. The CDR3 has 19 amino acids. The CDR3 region has the DNA TGCGCCAGCAGCCAACTACCAGGTACTCCGGGACAGGGATTTTATGGCTACACCTTC. Translation: CASSQLPGTPGQGFYGYTF.

The chain uses TRBV29-1 and TRBJ1-4, with D perhaps TRBD1 (5 bases). The ends were cut back, 6 bases at V and 0 bases at J, with 11 bases in the middle. The germline V gene encodes CDR1 SQVTM and CDR2 ANQGSEA. The CDR3 runs to 14 residues. CDR3 amino acids: CSVIDSATNEKLFF. The CDR3 DNA follows: TGCAGCGTCATCGACAGTGCAACTAATGAAAAACTGTTTTTT.

The V and J genes are TRBV11-2 and TRBJ2-3; D not certain. Between the trimmed V and J ends, which lost 1 base and 4 bases, there was a span of 6 bases. This CDR3 region has 13 residues. CDR1 SGHAT and CDR2 FQNNGV come from the germline V gene. The CDR3 reads CASSLGQADTQYF. The CDR3 DNA reads as TGTGCCAGCAGCTTAGGTCAAGCAGATACGCAGTATTTT.

Concerning this clone itself: Other nucleotide sequences in the sample specify the same CDR3. The J gene is TRBJ2-5, the V gene TRBV7-6; D unresolved. The CDR3 loop spans 12 amino acids. Germline V gives CDR1 SGHVS, CDR2 FNYEAQ. Trimming took off 0 bases at V and 1 base at J, with 0 bases between the two ends. DNA of the CDR3: TGTGCCAGCAGCTTAGCCCAAGAGACCCAGTACTTC. Translating gives CASSLAQETQYF.

The count of this clone is one. A junction boundary mismatches the germline segment, possibly from a read error. This sequence joins TRBV6-5 and TRBJ1-6, with D unclear. Germline CDR1 and CDR2: MNHEY and SVGAGI. This CDR3 contains 15 residues. CDR3 sequence reads: CASSLLGGGISALHF. DNA for the CDR3: TGTGCCAGCAGTCTCCTGGGTGGAGGGATTTCAGCCCTCCACTTT.

The chain has TRBV30 and TRBJ1-6, with unresolved D. The CDR3 has 14 amino acids. The V end was cut by 0 bases, the J end by 10 bases, with 13 bases between. Germline-derived CDR1 and CDR2 are GTSNPN and SVGIG (reference sequence). The CDR3 DNA reads as TGTGCCTGGAGTGTAGAGTGGAACGGGTCACCCCTCCACTTT. Translating it yields CAWSVEWNGSPLHF.

The genes are TRBV3-1 (or the pseudogene TRBV3-2) and TRBJ1-6, with TRBD1 as a possible D gene (6 bases). The CDR3 has 14 residues. Trimming removed 4 bases from V and 7 bases from J, with 11 bases in between. Germline-derived CDR1 and CDR2 are LGHDT and YNNKEL (reference sequence). The CDR3 here is CASSPGHQNSPLHF. The CDR3 DNA follows: TGTGCCAGCAGCCCGGGACACCAAAATTCACCCCTCCACTTT.

This clone was seen a single time. This sequence joins TRBV7-2 and TRBJ2-7, with D uncertain. The germline CDR1 and CDR2 sequences are SGHTA and FQGNSA. This CDR3 region has 13 residues. V gave up 3 bases and J gave up 6 bases, with 12 bases separating them. DNA of the CDR3: TGTGCCAGCAGCTTCTACAACACCTTCGAGCAGTACTTC. Translated: CASSFYNTFEQYF.